Given below is one TCR beta chain in context. Its antigen remains undetermined. The record has no base qualities; no much larger clone is one base away. Trimmed from V: 3 bases; trimmed from J: 1 base; junction bases lacking a gene match: 2. The CDR3 numbers 14 residues from cysteine through phenylalanine. This entry keeps only the CDR3 DNA: 42 bases, framed from base 1. Based on the germline V gene (reference sequence), the CDR1 and CDR2 sequences are GTSNPN and SVGIG. These data are taken from a study of cytomegalovirus exposure and HLA in healthy donors (dated by TCRdb to 2016 to 2017). Regarding the research as a whole: In an earlier analysis of some 610 of the donors, 276 Gb of sequence data and some 120 million unique TCR beta sequences from 150 million to 200 million T cells were reported. Of the 350 to 400 genotyped donors, around 81% fell in the genetic ancestry cluster associated with self-reported Caucasian donors. Along with the approximately 700-subject first cohort, a separate validation cohort of over a hundred different subjects was used. In an earlier analysis of 500 to 650 of the donors, high-throughput TCR beta sequencing was used to judge whether each TCR beta V gene segment behaved as functional or pseudogenic. High-throughput TCR immunosequencing, statistical association of individual TCRs with disease status, and machine learning were combined to predict cytomegalovirus infection status. The later analysis used no new phenotypic data to find candidate immune exposures, relying instead on TCR beta sequences and their occurrence across donors. The study profiled the T cell repertoires of 500 to 800 subjects by immunosequencing and related them to cytomegalovirus serostatus. Among about 390 genotyped donors of the cohort, an average of 235,054 unique TCR beta nucleotide sequences were sequenced per donor, 15% to 20% of them non-productive. Typing coverage varied by locus: 629-630 donors for A, B, C, DRB1 and DQB1; around 560 for DQA1; 600 to 610 for DPA1; 450 to 480 for DPB1. Five DR-DQ haplotypes were treated as single units for association and clustering because of strong linkage in the cohort. Donor age, sex, ethnicity and CMV serostatus were collected together with the repertoire data. Every discovery cohort repertoire had been produced on one sequencing platform. The study aimed to test whether cataloging public T cell receptors could reveal signatures of past pathogen exposure. HLA typing covered class I and class II loci at four-digit resolution. A later analysis re-analyzed previously published TCR beta repertoires from several hundred donors and added high-resolution HLA genotyping to study TCR occurrence patterns. A later genetic analysis used genome-wide SNP genotypes for about 60% of the 666 donors, treating that subset as a discovery cohort. An early release that covered some 640 HLA-typed donors contained around 300 gigabases of sequencing data and about 93 million unique TCR sequences. Study-level results and caveats: Several of the top co-occurrence clusters appeared to be linked to parvovirus B19, influenza, CMV and Epstein-Barr virus, according to a later analysis. Most TCR sequences were seen in very few donors, while some public TCRs were found in many individuals. The study gave a list of about 160 TCR beta chains associated with cytomegalovirus. Assigning TCR associations to individual alleles was difficult when HLA alleles, especially DR and DQ, strongly co-occurred. Presence/absence analyses assumed roughly uniform sequencing depth across donors, an assumption that may not hold. According to a later analysis, TCR association rates differed among HLA loci, with DRB1 alleles showing the most associated TCRs and HLA-C alleles showing the fewest. Most CMV-associated TCR beta chains appeared to be HLA-restricted in a later analysis, and the HLA associations seemed to be driven largely by CMV exposure. Immune exposure information for the cohort was limited to CMV serostatus. An association between a missense DCLRE1C variant and V-gene and J-gene trimming of TCR beta chains was found in a later genetic analysis and replicated in an independent cohort. A later analysis associated 16,951 TCR beta sequences with specific HLA alleles at a false discovery rate of 0.05. Because counts were too low, seventeen rarely observed V segments, including chromosome 9 orphons, were left out of the earlier analysis of roughly 600 of the donors. A few of the identified cytomegalovirus-associated TCR beta chains were confirmed in vitro to be specific for cytomegalovirus antigens. In a later analysis, HLA-associated TCR beta chains showed more clonal expansion and lower generation probabilities than non-associated chains that were equally common. Broadly in line with IMGT annotations, most TCR beta V segments showed up in productive rearrangements about 87% or about 30% of the time in an earlier analysis of about 500 of the donors. Because HLA typing was unavailable for some donors at each locus, only the typed subset was used in association tests. It was suggested by the authors that the approach could potentially be generalized to other disease states and immunological phenotypes. In both the original and validation cohorts, the classifier was reported to diagnose cytomegalovirus status with high specificity and sensitivity. Only TCR beta chains were sequenced in this cohort, and the absence of alpha or paired-chain data limited detectable features. A cluster of highly shared sequence variants was judged likely to be a technical artifact of the sequencing pipeline. A further reported finding was that TCR beta sequences accurately predicted the HLA-A and HLA-B alleles for most subjects in the first cohort. In a later genetic analysis, fewer N-insertions in productive TCRs were reported among donors in an Asian-associated ancestry cluster than the 666-donor mean. Correlated functional status among segregating V segments might be attributable to linkage disequilibrium, but an unknown experimental factor could not be ruled out. Some IMGT-functional V segments, including TRBV6-2 and TRBV6-3, could not be distinguished by the 87-base-pair reads and were therefore excluded.

The cohort was made up of hundreds of healthy bone marrow donors. Cohort members were all nominally healthy when sampled, although unrecorded immune exposures were likely present. The donor was CMV seronegative and was included in the group of hundreds of seronegative cohort members. Each donor provided a peripheral blood sample, and peripheral blood mononuclear cells were used for TCR beta sequencing. The Qiagen DNeasy Blood Extraction Kit was used to extract genomic DNA from the blood cell samples. Libraries were built with the immunoSEQ multiplex PCR assay. For the multiplex PCR, a mixture combining 60 forward primers for TCR Vbeta segments and 13 reverse primers for TCR Jbeta segments was used. The CDR3 region of rearranged TCR beta genes was amplified from genomic DNA by a multiplex PCR assay. Amplified TCR beta libraries were sequenced as 87-base-pair reads on the Illumina HiSeq System. On the authors' methods: A later analysis counted tens of millions of unique TCR beta chains across the 670 or so repertoires, and around 9.9 million of these chains were shared by at least two donors. Raw reads were error-corrected and collapsed into unique sequences with a nearest-neighbor algorithm that merged closely related sequences to remove PCR and sequencing errors. Alignment of CDR3 sequences to IMGT reference sequences was used to assign V, D and J gene segments. Each retained sequence needed at least a six-nucleotide match to both a V gene segment and a J gene segment. A rearrangement counted as productive if the CDR3 had no stop codons and remained in frame with V and J, and every other rearrangement counted as non-productive. CDR3 was defined according to IMGT convention as the region running from the second conserved V-encoded cysteine to the conserved J-encoded phenylalanine. The earlier analysis of about 610 of the donors excluded sequences that lacked an unambiguous match to a single V gene segment. In an earlier analysis of roughly 500 of the donors, V segments were called functional above 56.7% productive rearrangements and were called segregating when the between-donor standard deviation exceeded 5%. A statistical classification framework was developed to diagnose cytomegalovirus status using the catalog of TCR beta chain sequences. V and J gene assignment, in a later analysis, came from comparing TCR nucleotide sequences with IMGT/GENE-DB human TR gene sequences. A later analysis assigned CDR3 sequences and most-parsimonious VDJ recombination scenarios with the TCRdist pipeline. A later analysis defined each TCR beta chain by its CDR3 amino acid sequence plus V-gene family, and excluded reads lacking a unique V-gene family. To address suspected cross-contamination and a sequencing artifact, a later analysis removed approximately 600 highly shared, low-generation-probability nucleotide sequences. For each public chain, a later analysis derived a clonal expansion index from normalized ranks of inferred template counts within each repertoire. In a later analysis, generation probabilities were computed with a VDJ recombination model fitted to out-of-frame rearrangements, and the resulting probabilities were checked against IGoR. Hypergeometric tests were used in a later analysis to score TCR-TCR, TCR-HLA and TCR-CMV co-occurrence, with a repertoire-size bias correction applied to the TCR pairs. To estimate false discovery rates, a later analysis permuted the HLA or CMV assignments 20 times. In a later analysis, co-occurring TCRs were grouped with DBSCAN, and TCRdist sequence similarity was added when clustering was performed within HLA-allele-positive subsets. Repertoires with fewer than 30,000 or more than 120,000 public chains, plus five repertoires with anomalous nucleotide sharing, were excluded from co-occurrence clustering. TCRdb limited this immuneACCESS table to in-frame rearrangements with V and J called. A share of clones is missing; checked studies link under half to unresolved V genes, and the rest is unexplained. V, J and clone size are those of that table, while D and trimming were read from the DNA. The sample profile shows 130,000 or so clones; roughly 79% of them were found once. The top ten clones comprise approximately 0.99% of the sample.

This TCR was sampled from a male donor in good health and CMV-seronegative. Sequenced input: PBMCs. The V gene is TRBV30 and the J gene is TRBJ2-3, with 9 bases in between that match TRBD2. The DNA is TGTGCCTGGAGGGAGCGGGGGGGCACAGATACGCAGTATTTT. Translated, it gives CAWRERGGTDTQYF.